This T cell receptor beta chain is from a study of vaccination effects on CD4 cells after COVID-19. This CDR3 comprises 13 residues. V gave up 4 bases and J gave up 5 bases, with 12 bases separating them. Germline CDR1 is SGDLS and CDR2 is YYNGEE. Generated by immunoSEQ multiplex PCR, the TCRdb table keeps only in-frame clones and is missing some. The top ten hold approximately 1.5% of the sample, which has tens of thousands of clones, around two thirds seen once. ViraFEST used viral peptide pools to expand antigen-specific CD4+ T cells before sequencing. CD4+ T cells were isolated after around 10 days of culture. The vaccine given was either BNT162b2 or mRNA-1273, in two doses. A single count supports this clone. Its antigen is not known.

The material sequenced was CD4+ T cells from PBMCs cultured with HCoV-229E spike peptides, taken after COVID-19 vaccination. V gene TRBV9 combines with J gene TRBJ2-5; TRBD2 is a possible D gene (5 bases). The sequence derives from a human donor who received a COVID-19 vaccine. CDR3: CASSLLASETQYF. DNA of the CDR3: TGTGCCAGCAGCCTGCTAGCTTCGGAGACCCAGTACTTC.